This TCR beta chain was found in a study of T cells in Graves' hyperthyroidism and ophthalmopathy. The investigators amplified TCR beta CDR3 regions from RNA transcripts. HTBI primers drove first-round RT-PCR of the TCR CDR3. Each CDR3 protein is one row after TCRdb ran MiXCR on the multiplex PCR reads. The table records fewer than 700,000 distinct CDR3 sequences, about 16% of them present only once. The germline CDR1 and CDR2 sequences are DFQATT and SNEGSKA (reference sequence). V shed 3 bases and J 4 bases; nucleotides not matched to a gene: 13. This CDR3 spans 16 amino acids. This clonotype has just a few counts.

This chain links TRBV20-1 with TRBJ2-3; 7 nucleotides match TRBD2. This clonotype originated in a woman in her twenties or thirties with Graves' hyperthyroidism. The sequencing input was blood. CDR3 residues: CSARALATRGADTQYF. CDR3 DNA sequence: TGCAGTGCTAGGGCACTAGCGACTCGAGGGGCAGATACGCAGTATTTT.